The entry below gives a single T cell receptor beta chain sequence along with its context. This clonotype was seen a few times. Its cognate antigen has yet to be identified. Base quality data are lacking; no much larger clone is found one base away. The germline V gene supplies CDR1 MNHEY and CDR2 SVGAGI. From its cysteine to its phenylalanine, the CDR3 spans 15 amino acids. The entry retains the CDR3 DNA only, 45 bases that are in frame from base 1. The V and J ends are trimmed by 2 bases and 6 bases, leaving 16 bases between them. The data were obtained in a study of blood T cells in healthy people across ages (dated by TCRdb to between 2014 and 2017). Regarding the research as a whole: In model experiments, template switching captured about one uniquely barcoded TCR beta cDNA molecule for every two T cells. The study measured age-related changes in TCR beta repertoire diversity using deep sequencing normalized with unique cDNA molecular identifiers. Four age groups were formed from the donors: young (average 16 years), middle-aged (more than 35), aged (roughly 56) and long-lived (roughly 81). The study analyzed two additional independent replicas of 1 million unique cDNA reads from the same blood draw for two donors, one aged 18 to 30 and one aged 80 or older.

The 39 donors, aged about 6 to 95 years, were systemically healthy Caucasian individuals from Russia. Each donor gave approximately 9.3 milliliters of peripheral blood, collected into EDTA-treated Vacutainer tubes. Ficoll-Paque density-gradient centrifugation was used to isolate PBMCs, with at least 6.5 million per sample. Trizol reagent was used to extract total RNA from PBMCs, with at least 6 micrograms per sample. For every donor, an aliquot of PBMCs went through flow cytometry to measure the percentages of naive CD45RAhigh/CD27high T cells. Preparation of the library involved 5' RACE. TCRdb names Illumina HiSeq 2500 as the instrument used. The second PCR ran for roughly 7 to 11 cycles and used a J-beta primer mix along with a sample-barcoded 5' primer. A template-switch 5' adaptor carrying 12 random nucleotides introduced a unique molecular identifier onto each TCR beta cDNA molecule. Each sample yielded at least 2.5 million CDR3-containing paired-end reads. The Mint cDNA synthesis kit, primed by a TRBC-specific oligonucleotide, was used to synthesize first-strand cDNA from all RNA. Following uracil-DNA glycosylase treatment, all cDNA underwent a first 18-cycle PCR with the universal primers M1SS and BC2_uni_R. Concerning the study's data processing: For normalization, 1 million high-quality reads, each with a distinct molecular identifier, were randomly selected from each sample. Instead of being binned into consensus sequences, reads that shared molecular identifiers were thrown out. CDR3 identification, clonotype clustering and error correction used MiTCR with a Q25 quality threshold and the strictest error-elimination algorithm. A nonparametric unseen species model with Euler transformation was used to estimate a lower bound on total TCR beta diversity. TCRdb cleaned the public reads at Q25 with fastp, built clones with MiXCR and kept in-frame beta chains. All rows with the same CDR3 protein become a single entry with the most common DNA and genes. The V and J calls reflect TCRdb's pipeline rather than the authors' work. For this sample there are approximately 780,000 distinct CDR3 sequences; 25% to 30% appear just once. The ten top clones hold under 3% of the sample.

Overall study results and their limits: Compared with the aged group, the long-lived group had more naive CD4+ T cells, fewer expanded clones and increased TCR diversity, a pattern suggesting age selection. A strong correlation was found between observed TCR beta diversity and the percentage of naive T cells measured by flow cytometry. Donor CMV infection status was unknown, potentially confounding age-related changes in expanded clonotypes. Bulk unsorted PBMC profiling prevented conclusive comparison of naive and antigen-experienced compartments. Estimates of total diversity based on one million sequenced T cells were regarded as lower bounds and as underestimates. Observed TCR beta diversity per million T cells fell roughly linearly with age, and a significant reduction was already apparent by age around 40.

These data were also filed under a second study, of T cells of mothers and their children. As the second paper documents: Nine systemically healthy Caucasian individuals, comprising three mothers and their six children, were included as donors. cDNA synthesis consumed the entire amount of extracted RNA, loaded at about 1.5 ug RNA in each 15 ul reaction. In the second PCR, sample barcodes and 2-4 random nucleotides were introduced via the M1S primer. Over 8.5 million TCR beta CDR3 reads came from each mother, compared with some 3 million reads from each child. Thymic selection shapes the output of TCR recombination in a similar way in related and unrelated pairs, and inherited differences have a minor effect. Normalized repertoire overlap was always slightly but never significantly higher in related than unrelated mother-child pairs. No persistent microchimeric T cell clones were found, with a detection sensitivity of approximately 95 clones per million clonotypes. In the study, deep NGS was used to compare the TCR beta repertoires of mothers and children, and features distinguishing related mother-child pairs from unrelated individuals were sought. Mothers averaged about 40 +/- 4 years of age and children averaged roughly 11 +/- 4 years. Libraries were sequenced on Illumina HiSeq 2000 with 100+100 nt paired-end reads after adapter ligation with NEBNext reagents. Mother and child libraries were prepared a month apart and sequenced in separate runs to prevent cross-contamination. For each donor, between about 450,000 and 2,300,000 distinct TCR beta clonotypes were identified. Naive TCR beta clonotypes were estimated from low-frequency clonotypes matched to each donor's FACS-determined naive share, without sorting.

The material sequenced was blood. The TCR was taken from a boy younger than 18 in good health. The rearrangement combines TRBV6-5 with TRBJ1-2, with TRBD1 tentatively as D gene (5 bases match). The DNA sequence is TGTGCCAGCAGTTACGAGGGGCAGGGAGAGGATGGCTACACCTTC. The resulting protein is CASSYEGQGEDGYTF.